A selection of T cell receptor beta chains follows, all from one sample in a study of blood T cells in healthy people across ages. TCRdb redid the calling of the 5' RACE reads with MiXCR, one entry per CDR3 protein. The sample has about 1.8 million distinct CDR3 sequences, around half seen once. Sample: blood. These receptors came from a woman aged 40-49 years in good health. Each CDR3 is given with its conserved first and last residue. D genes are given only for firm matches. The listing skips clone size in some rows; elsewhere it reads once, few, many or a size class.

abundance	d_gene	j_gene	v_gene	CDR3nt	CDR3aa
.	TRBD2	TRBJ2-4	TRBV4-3	TGCGCCAGCAGCCAAGGAACTAGCGGCAATGAGCAGTACTTC	CASSQGTSGNEQYF
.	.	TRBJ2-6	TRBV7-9	TGTGCCAGCAGCCTTGAGGGAACAACCACCGGGGCCAACGTCCTGACTTTC	CASSLEGTTTGANVLTF
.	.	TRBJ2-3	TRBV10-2	TGCGCCAGCAGTTTCTCCGAGGGGGGGCGAGATACGCAGTATTTT	CASSFSEGGRDTQYF
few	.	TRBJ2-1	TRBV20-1	TGCAGTGCTTCGGACACTTCTGAGCAGTTCTTC	CSASDTSEQFF
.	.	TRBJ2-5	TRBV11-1	TGTGCCAGCACCCGCGGGGCCCAGTACCAAGAGACCCAGTACTTC	CASTRGAQYQETQYF
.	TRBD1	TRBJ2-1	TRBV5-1	TGCGCCAGCCGTATGCAGGGGGCTAACAATGAGCAGTTCTTC	CASRMQGANNEQFF
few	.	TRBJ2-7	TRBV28	TGTGCCAGCAGTCGCGAACAGAGCTTGTTCTACGAGCAGTACTTC	CASSREQSLFYEQYF
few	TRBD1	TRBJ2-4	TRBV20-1	TGCAGTGCTGAGACAGGGGTGTGGGACATTCAGTACTTC	CSAETGVWDIQYF
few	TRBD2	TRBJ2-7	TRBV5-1	TGCGCCAGCAGCTTGATGGGACTACCAGCCTACGAGCAGTACTTC	CASSLMGLPAYEQYF
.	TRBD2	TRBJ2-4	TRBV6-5	TGTGCCAGCCGAACGGGGGGGCAGGCCAAAAACATTCAGTACTTC	CASRTGGQAKNIQYF
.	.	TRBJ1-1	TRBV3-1	TGTGCCAGCACCCGAGGGAACACTGAAGCTTTCTTT	CASTRGNTEAFF
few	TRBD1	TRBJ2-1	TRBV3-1	TGTGCCAGCAGCCAAGATACAGGGGGGCCGGGGTCCTACAATGAGCAGTTCTTC	CASSQDTGGPGSYNEQFF
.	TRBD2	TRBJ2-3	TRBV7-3	TGTGCCAGCAGCTTACGGGGCGGGGGAGCTAGCACAGATACGCAGTATTTT	CASSLRGGGASTDTQYF
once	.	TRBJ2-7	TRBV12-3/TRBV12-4	TGTGCCAGCAGTTTAGTCCTAGCAGAACACTACGAGCAGTACTTC	CASSLVLAEHYEQYF
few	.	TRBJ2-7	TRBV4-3	TGCGCCAGCAGCCAAGAGGGGTCAGGTTACGAGCAGTACTTC	CASSQEGSGYEQYF
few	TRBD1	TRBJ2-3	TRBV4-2	TGTGCCAGCAGCCAAGCGGACAGGCTAGATACGCAGTATTTT	CASSQADRLDTQYF
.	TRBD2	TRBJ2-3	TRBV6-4	TGTGCCAGCAGTTTTCCCATAGCGGGGGAAAGCACAGATACGCAGTATTTT	CASSFPIAGESTDTQYF
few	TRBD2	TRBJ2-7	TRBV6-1	TGTGCCAGCAAAAGTCTGGGCCTAGCGGGGTTCTACGAGCAGTACTTC	CASKSLGLAGFYEQYF